This TCR beta chain was identified in a study of T cell changes during pregnancy in multiple sclerosis. This clone was seen only a few times. TCRdb keeps only in-frame clones here, not all; method: immunoSEQ multiplex PCR. The data contain about 46,000 clones, about 91% of them singletons. The J segment lost 5 bases and the V segment lost 3 bases, leaving 12 bases of the junction unmatched. The CDR3 covers 16 residues. The V gene's germline CDR1 is SGHRS and CDR2 YFSETQ. This material consisted of CD8+ T cells from peripheral blood mononuclear cells, taken after pregnancy. The chain links TRBV5-1 to TRBJ1-1, with 8 bases lining up with TRBD1. The sequence was collected from a female donor with multiple sclerosis, enrolled in a pregnancy study. CDR3 nucleotide sequence: TGCGCCAGCAGCTCCGGGACAGGCACAAAGGGGACTGAAGCTTTCTTT. As protein: CASSSGTGTKGTEAFF.